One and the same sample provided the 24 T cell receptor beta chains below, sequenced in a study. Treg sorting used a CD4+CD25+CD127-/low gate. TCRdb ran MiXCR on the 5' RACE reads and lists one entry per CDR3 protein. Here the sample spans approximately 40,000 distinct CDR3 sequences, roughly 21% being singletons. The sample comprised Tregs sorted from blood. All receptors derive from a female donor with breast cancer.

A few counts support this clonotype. The CDR3 loop is CASSQTSGRSYNEQFF. The CDR3 nucleotides read TGCGCCAGCAGCCAGACTAGCGGGAGGTCCTACAATGAGCAGTTCTTC. V is TRBV5-1 and J is TRBJ2-1, with 13 nucleotides matching TRBD2. Trimming cost V 4 bases and J 1 base; bases outside gene matches: 2. The CDR3 sequence is 16 residues long. Germline V gene sequence: CDR1 SGHRS, CDR2 YFSETQ. Full variable domain (remainder filled in from reference TRBV5-1 and TRBJ2-1): KAGVTQTPRYLIKTRGQQVTLSCSPISGHRSVSWYQQTPGQGLQFLFEYFSETQRNKGNFPGRFSGRQFSNSRSEMNVSTLELGDSALYLCASSQTSGRSYNEQFFGPGTRLTVL.

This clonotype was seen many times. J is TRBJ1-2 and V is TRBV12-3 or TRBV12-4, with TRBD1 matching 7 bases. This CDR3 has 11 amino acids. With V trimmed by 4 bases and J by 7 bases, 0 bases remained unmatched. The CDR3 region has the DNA TGTGCCAGCAGTTCAGGGGGTGGCTACACCTTC. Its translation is CASSSGGGYTF.

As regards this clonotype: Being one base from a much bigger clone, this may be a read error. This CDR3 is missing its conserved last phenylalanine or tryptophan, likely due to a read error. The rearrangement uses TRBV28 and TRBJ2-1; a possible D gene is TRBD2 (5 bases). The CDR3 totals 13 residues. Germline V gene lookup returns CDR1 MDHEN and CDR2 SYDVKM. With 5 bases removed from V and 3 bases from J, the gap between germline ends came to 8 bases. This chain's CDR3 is CASSRENYNEQFL. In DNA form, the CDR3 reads TGTGCCAGCAGTAGGGAGAACTACAATGAGCAGTTCCTC.

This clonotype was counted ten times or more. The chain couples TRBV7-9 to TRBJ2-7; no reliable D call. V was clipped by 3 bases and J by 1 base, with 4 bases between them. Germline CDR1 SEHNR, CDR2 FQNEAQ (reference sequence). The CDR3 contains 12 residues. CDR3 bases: TGTGCCAGCAGCTTTGGGTCCTACGAGCAGTACTTC. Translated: CASSFGSYEQYF.

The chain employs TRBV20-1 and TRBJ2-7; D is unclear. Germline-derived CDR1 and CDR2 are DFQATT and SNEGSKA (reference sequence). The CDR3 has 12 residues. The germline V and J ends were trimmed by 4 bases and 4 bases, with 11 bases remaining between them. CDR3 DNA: TGCAGTGCTAACCACGACGATTACGAGCAGTACTTC. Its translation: CSANHDDYEQYF.

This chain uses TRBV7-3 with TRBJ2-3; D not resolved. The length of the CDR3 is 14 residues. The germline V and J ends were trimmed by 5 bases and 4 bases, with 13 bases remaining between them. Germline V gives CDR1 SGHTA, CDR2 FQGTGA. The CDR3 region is CASSLGTASDTQYF. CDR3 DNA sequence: TGTGCCAGCAGCCTTGGTACTGCGTCAGATACGCAGTATTTT.

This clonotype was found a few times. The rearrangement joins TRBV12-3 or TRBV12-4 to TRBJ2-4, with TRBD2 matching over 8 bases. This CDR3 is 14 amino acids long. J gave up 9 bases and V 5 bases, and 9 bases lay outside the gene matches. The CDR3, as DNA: TGTGCCAGCAGTCAAGGGACTAGATACGGCATTCAGTACTTC. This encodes CASSQGTRYGIQYF.

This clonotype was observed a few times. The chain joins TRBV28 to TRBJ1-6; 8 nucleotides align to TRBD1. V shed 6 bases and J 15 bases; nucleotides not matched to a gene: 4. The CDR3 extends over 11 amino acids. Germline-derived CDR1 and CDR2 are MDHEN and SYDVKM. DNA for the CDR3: TGTGCCAGCAGGACAGGGGTTCTCCTCCACTTT. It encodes CASRTGVLLHF.

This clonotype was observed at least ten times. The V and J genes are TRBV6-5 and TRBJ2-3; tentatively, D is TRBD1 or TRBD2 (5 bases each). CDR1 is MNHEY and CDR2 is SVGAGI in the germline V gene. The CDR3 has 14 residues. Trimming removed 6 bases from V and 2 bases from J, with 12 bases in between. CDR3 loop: CASRTGRTTDTQYF. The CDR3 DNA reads TGTGCCAGCAGAACGGGACGAACCACAGATACGCAGTATTTT.

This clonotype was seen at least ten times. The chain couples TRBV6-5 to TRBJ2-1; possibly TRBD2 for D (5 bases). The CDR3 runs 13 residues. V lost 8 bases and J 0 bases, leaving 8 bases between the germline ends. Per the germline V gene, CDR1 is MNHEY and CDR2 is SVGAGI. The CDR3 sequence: CASGSFSYNEQFF. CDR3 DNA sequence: TGTGCCAGCGGGAGTTTCTCCTACAATGAGCAGTTCTTC.

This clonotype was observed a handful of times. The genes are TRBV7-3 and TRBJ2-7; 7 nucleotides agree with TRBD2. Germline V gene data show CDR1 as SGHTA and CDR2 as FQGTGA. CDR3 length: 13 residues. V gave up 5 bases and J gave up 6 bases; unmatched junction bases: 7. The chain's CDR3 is CASSRELASEQYF. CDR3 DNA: TGTGCCAGCAGCCGCGAACTAGCGTCCGAGCAGTACTTC.

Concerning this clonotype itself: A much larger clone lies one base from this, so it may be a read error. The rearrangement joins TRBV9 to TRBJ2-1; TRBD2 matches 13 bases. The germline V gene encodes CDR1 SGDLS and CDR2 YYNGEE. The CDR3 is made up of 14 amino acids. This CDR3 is CTSTGTSGISPLFF. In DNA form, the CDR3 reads TGTACCAGTACCGGGACTAGCGGGATATCGCCCCTGTTCTTC.

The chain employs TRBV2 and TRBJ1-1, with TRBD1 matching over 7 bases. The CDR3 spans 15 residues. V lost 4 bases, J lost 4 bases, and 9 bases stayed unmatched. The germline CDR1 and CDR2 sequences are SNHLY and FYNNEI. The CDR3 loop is CASSVLEGASTEAFF. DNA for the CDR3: TGTGCCAGCAGTGTATTGGAGGGGGCGAGCACTGAAGCTTTCTTT. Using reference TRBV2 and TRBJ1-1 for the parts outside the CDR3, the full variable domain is EPEVTQTPSHQVTQMGQEVILRCVPISNHLYFYWYRQILGQKVEFLVSFYNNEISEKSEIFDDQFSVERPDGSNFTLKIRSTKLEDSAMYFCASSVLEGASTEAFFGQGTRLTVV.

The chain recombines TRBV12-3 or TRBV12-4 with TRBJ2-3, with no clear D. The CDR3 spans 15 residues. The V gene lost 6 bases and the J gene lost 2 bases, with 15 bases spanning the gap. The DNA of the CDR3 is TGTGCCAGCAGCTATGACACCACCCACACAGATACGCAGTATTTT. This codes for CASSYDTTHTDTQYF.

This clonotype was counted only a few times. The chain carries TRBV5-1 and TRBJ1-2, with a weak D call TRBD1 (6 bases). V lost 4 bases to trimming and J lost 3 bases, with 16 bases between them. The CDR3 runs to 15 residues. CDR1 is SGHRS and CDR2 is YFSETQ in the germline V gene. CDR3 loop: CASSIGDRIYYGYTF. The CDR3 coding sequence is TGCGCCAGCAGCATCGGCGACAGGATTTACTATGGCTACACCTTC.

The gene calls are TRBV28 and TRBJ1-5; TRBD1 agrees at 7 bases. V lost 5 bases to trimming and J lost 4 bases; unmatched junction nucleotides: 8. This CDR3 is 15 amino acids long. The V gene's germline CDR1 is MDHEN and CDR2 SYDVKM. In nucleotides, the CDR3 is TGTGCCAGCAGTGATGCGACAGGGTATAATCAGCCCCAGCATTTT. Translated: CASSDATGYNQPQHF.

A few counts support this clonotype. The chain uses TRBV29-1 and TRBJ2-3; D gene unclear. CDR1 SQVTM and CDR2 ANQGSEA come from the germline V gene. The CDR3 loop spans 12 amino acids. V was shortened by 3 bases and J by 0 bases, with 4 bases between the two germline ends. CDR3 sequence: CSVERSTDTQYF. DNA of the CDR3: TGCAGCGTTGAGCGAAGCACAGATACGCAGTATTTT.

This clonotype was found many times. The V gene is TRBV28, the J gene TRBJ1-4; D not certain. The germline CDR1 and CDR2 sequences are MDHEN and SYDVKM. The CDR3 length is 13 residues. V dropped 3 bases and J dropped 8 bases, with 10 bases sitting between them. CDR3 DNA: TGTGCCAGCAGTTTTGAGGTGTCCGAAAAACTGTTTTTT. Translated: CASSFEVSEKLFF.

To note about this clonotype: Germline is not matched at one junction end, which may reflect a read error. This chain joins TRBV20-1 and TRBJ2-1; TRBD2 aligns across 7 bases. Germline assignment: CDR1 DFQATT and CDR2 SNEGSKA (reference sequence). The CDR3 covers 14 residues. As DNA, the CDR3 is TGCAGTGCTCTCCCACTAGCGAACAACAATGAGCAGCTCTTC. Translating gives CSALPLANNNEQLF.

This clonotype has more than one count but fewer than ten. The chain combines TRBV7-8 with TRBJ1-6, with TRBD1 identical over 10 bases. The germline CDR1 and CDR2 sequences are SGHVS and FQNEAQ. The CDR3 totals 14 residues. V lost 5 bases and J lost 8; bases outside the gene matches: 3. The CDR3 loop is CASSGTGADSPLHF. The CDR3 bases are TGTGCCAGCAGCGGGACAGGGGCTGATTCACCCCTCCACTTT.

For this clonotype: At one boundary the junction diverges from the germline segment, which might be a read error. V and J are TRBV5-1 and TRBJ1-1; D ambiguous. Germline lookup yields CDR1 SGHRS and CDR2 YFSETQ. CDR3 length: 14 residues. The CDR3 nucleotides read TGCACCAGCAGCTTGGGTCAAACCGCCACTGAAGCTTTCTTT. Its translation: CTSSLGQTATEAFF.

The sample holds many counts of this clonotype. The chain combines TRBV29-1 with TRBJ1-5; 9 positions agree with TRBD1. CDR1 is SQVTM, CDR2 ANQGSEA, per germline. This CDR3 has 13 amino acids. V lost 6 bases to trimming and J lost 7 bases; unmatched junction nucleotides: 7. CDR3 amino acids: CSVGTGLGQPQHF. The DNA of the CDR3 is TGCAGCGTCGGGACAGGGTTAGGCCAGCCCCAGCATTTT.

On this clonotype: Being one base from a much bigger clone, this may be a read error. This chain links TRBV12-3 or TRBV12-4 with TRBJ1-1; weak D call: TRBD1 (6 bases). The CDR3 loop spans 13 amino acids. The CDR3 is CACSVQGETEAFF. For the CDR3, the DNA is TGTGCCTGCAGTGTACAGGGAGAGACTGAAGCTTTCTTT.

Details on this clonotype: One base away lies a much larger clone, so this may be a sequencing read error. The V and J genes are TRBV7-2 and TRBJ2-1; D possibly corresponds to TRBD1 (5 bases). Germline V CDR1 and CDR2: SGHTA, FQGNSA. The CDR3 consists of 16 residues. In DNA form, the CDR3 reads TGTGCCAGCAGCTTAGTGTGGGGCGCTGGCAGAGGTGAGAAGTTCTTC. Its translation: CASSLVWGAGRGEKFF.